The 29 T cell receptor beta chains listed next were all sequenced from one sample in a study of glioma-infiltrating T cells. Using RNA template, CDR3s of TCR alpha and beta were amplified with iRepertoire arm-PCR. MiXCR, applied by TCRdb to the multiplex PCR reads, yields one record per CDR3 protein. The sample includes approximately 120,000 distinct CDR3 sequences, 20% to 25% of them seen just once. The source material was glioma tissue, nonneoplastic brain tissue, or PBMCs (not recorded which). These receptors came from a human donor with low-grade glioma or glioblastoma, undergoing nonglioma brain surgery, or in good health (not recorded which).

This clonotype has a count of ten or more. The chain couples TRBV19 to TRBJ2-1, with 7 bases aligning to TRBD2. The V gene's germline CDR1 is LNHDA and CDR2 SQIVND (reference sequence). V dropped 6 bases and J dropped 2; count of bases not matched to a gene: 4. This CDR3 contains 14 residues. The CDR3 loop reads CASRLSGAYNEQFF. For the CDR3, the DNA is TGTGCCAGTAGATTGAGCGGGGCCTACAATGAGCAGTTCTTC.

This clonotype appeared a few times. The chain has TRBV4-1 and TRBJ2-5; TRBD1 matches 9 bases. The junction had 15 bases not matched to a gene; V was cut back by 3 bases and J by 1 base. CDR3 size: 19 residues. Germline V gives CDR1 MGHRA, CDR2 YSYEKL. The CDR3 region is CASSQEPGQGVGFQETQYF. CDR3 coding DNA: TGCGCCAGCAGCCAGGAGCCGGGACAGGGAGTAGGCTTCCAAGAGACCCAGTACTTC.

This clonotype has at least ten counts. The chain links TRBV3-1 to TRBJ2-1; no reliable D call. V lost 6 bases and J 1 base, leaving 13 bases between the germline ends. CDR3 length equals 15 residues. Germline CDR1 reads LGHDT; CDR2 reads YNNKEL (reference sequence). The CDR3 DNA reads TGTGCCAGCAGTTACGACGCGGAATCCTACAATGAGCAGTTCTTC. Translated: CASSYDAESYNEQFF.

This clonotype came up once. A read error may be the cause here, since a much bigger clone is one base away. This sequence joins TRBV11-1 and TRBJ1-1; no definite D call. The CDR3 has 14 residues. Germline V gene data show CDR1 as SGHAT and CDR2 as FQDESV (reference sequence). CDR3 residues: CASSTRIGSTEALF. CDR3 nucleotide sequence: TGTGCCAGCAGCACCCGGATCGGGAGCACTGAAGCTTTATTT.

Remarks on this clonotype: A much larger clone lies one base from this, so it may be a read error. The V call is TRBV14, the J call TRBJ1-2; D possibly corresponds to TRBD1 (5 bases). Germline V gene sequence: CDR1 SGHDN, CDR2 FVKESK. The CDR3 covers 14 residues. CDR3 in amino acids: CASGQDGTHYGYTF. DNA of the CDR3: TGTGCCAGCGGCCAAGATGGGACCCACTATGGCTACACCTTC. The variable domain in full, with the rest retrieved from reference TRBV14 and TRBJ1-2, is EAGVTQFPSHSVIEKGQTVTLRCDPISGHDNLYWYRRVMGKEIKFLLHFVKESKQDESGMPNNRFLAERTGGTYSTLKVQPAELEDSGVYFCASGQDGTHYGYTFGSGTRLTVV.

The chain employs TRBV28 and TRBJ2-7, with D uncertain. The CDR3 loop spans 12 amino acids. Looked up from germline, CDR1 is MDHEN and CDR2 is SYDVKM. V was shortened by 5 bases and J by 5 bases, with 10 bases between the two germline ends. The CDR3 nucleotides are TGTGCCAGCAGTACAAGGGTCCACGAGCAGTACTTC. Protein sequence: CASSTRVHEQYF.

Many counts were recorded for this clonotype. As DNA, the CDR3 is TGTGCCAGCCGAAGGGCGTCGAACACCGGGGAGCTGTTTTTT. This gives the protein CASRRASNTGELFF. The V call is TRBV6-1, the J call TRBJ2-2; D unclear. Germline V gives CDR1 MNHNS, CDR2 SASEGT. There are 14 residues in the CDR3. The V gene lost 8 bases and the J gene lost 0 bases, with 10 bases spanning the gap.

The V gene is TRBV5-1, the J gene TRBJ2-5, with TRBD1 as a possible D gene (6 bases). The CDR3 loop spans 14 amino acids. Germline values: CDR1 SGHRS, CDR2 YFSETQ. The V gene lost 3 bases and the J gene lost 5 bases, with 14 bases spanning the gap. CDR3 amino acids: CASSSGTLLETQYF. The CDR3 nucleotides read TGCGCCAGCAGCTCCGGGACACTTCTTGAGACCCAGTACTTC.

This clonotype showed up many times. The CDR3 sequence: CSAGTSNQPQHF. The CDR3 nucleotides read TGCAGTGCCGGAACGAGCAATCAGCCCCAGCATTTT. This chain uses TRBV20-1 with TRBJ1-5; D not resolved. The CDR3 loop spans 12 amino acids. Germline CDR1 DFQATT, CDR2 SNEGSKA (reference sequence). Trimming left V 6 bases short and J 1 base short, with 7 bases between.

Many counts were recorded for this clonotype. This chain links TRBV12-3 or TRBV12-4 with TRBJ2-3; weak D call: TRBD1 (8 bases). The V and J ends lost 2 bases and 5 bases respectively, with 11 bases between them. CDR3 size: 14 residues. As DNA, the CDR3 is TGTGCCAGCAGTTTAACAGGGGGGGAAGATACGCAGTATTTT. As protein: CASSLTGGEDTQYF.

The sample holds many counts of this clonotype. The rearrangement joins TRBV6-6 to TRBJ2-7; 7 bases line up with TRBD2. The CDR3 spans 15 residues. Germline CDR1 and CDR2: MNHNY and SVGAGI (reference sequence). V dropped 0 bases and J dropped 2; count of bases not matched to a gene: 4. The CDR3 sequence: CASSYSLAVTYEQYF. In DNA form, the CDR3 reads TGTGCCAGCAGTTACTCCCTAGCGGTCACCTACGAGCAGTACTTC.

In this sample, this clonotype turned up many times. The CDR3 loop reads CASSYSMGEAFF. The CDR3 bases are TGTGCCAGCAGTTACTCTATGGGTGAAGCTTTCTTT. V is TRBV6-2 or TRBV6-3 and J is TRBJ1-1; no clear D. CDR1 MNHEY and CDR2 SVGEGT come from the germline V gene. The CDR3 has 12 residues. V shed 0 bases and J shed 7 bases, with 6 bases lying between them.

The chain combines TRBV27 with TRBJ2-7, with D uncertain. Germline CDR1 is MNHEY and CDR2 is SMNVEV (reference sequence). The CDR3 is 15 residues long. V was pared by 5 bases and J by 7 bases, with 21 bases between. The CDR3 region is CASSPGPSSYKEQYF. DNA for the CDR3: TGTGCCAGCAGTCCCGGACCGAGCTCCTACAAGGAGCAGTACTTC.

In its sample, this clonotype was seen many times. V and J are TRBV6-2 or TRBV6-3 and TRBJ2-1; no definite D call. The V end lost 2 bases, the J end lost 3 bases, and 5 bases lay between the germline ends. This CDR3 region has 13 residues. CDR1 MNHEY and CDR2 SVGEGT come from the germline V gene. In nucleotides, the CDR3 is TGTGCCAGCAGTTACACCGACTACAATGAGCAGTTCTTC. It is translated as CASSYTDYNEQFF.

The genes are TRBV4-2 and TRBJ2-4; D perhaps matches TRBD1 (5 bases). The CDR3 extends over 17 amino acids. V lost 0 bases to trimming and J lost 9 bases, with 21 bases between them. Per germline, CDR1 LGHNA and CDR2 YNFKEQ. The CDR3 DNA is TGTGCCAGCAGCCAAGATGGGCTAGGGGCCCTCGGAGTCATTCAGTACTTC. Its protein is CASSQDGLGALGVIQYF.

This clonotype was counted at least ten times. This chain connects TRBV20-1 to TRBJ2-7; 10 bases fit TRBD1. Germline V gene sequence: CDR1 DFQATT, CDR2 SNEGSKA (reference sequence). The CDR3 contains 14 residues. Losses at the gene ends were 2 bases for V and 7 bases for J; bases not matched to a gene: 8. The CDR3 here is CSARRDRGLGEQYF. The CDR3 nucleotides read TGCAGTGCTAGACGGGACAGGGGCCTGGGGGAGCAGTACTTC.

This clonotype came up many times. The genes are TRBV7-2 and TRBJ2-7; D possibly corresponds to TRBD1 (6 bases). Trimming took 6 bases from V and 0 from J, leaving 18 bases between them. The CDR3 is made up of 16 amino acids. CDR1 SGHTA and CDR2 FQGNSA come from the germline V gene. The CDR3 DNA reads as TGTGCCAGCAGTTCAGTTCTGGGGGCCTCCTCCTACGAGCAGTACTTC. Its protein is CASSSVLGASSYEQYF.

This clonotype showed up many times. The germline gene is not matched at one end of the junction; a read error may be the cause. V gene TRBV20-1 combines with J gene TRBJ1-1; possible D gene TRBD1, 6 bases. The germline gives CDR1 DFQATT, CDR2 SNEGSKA (reference sequence). The CDR3 spans 13 residues. This chain's CDR3 is CSARGGPNTEAFF. In DNA form, the CDR3 reads TGCAGTGCCAGAGGGGGGCCGAACACTGAAGCTTTCTTT.

This clonotype was seen many times. The CDR3 nucleotides read TGTGCCAGCAGTCACGAGAGTAATACGCAGTATTTT. Its translation: CASSHESNTQYF. This rearrangement joins TRBV6-2 or TRBV6-3 to TRBJ2-3; D remains unclear. CDR1 is MNHEY and CDR2 is SVGEGT in the germline V gene. Trimming shortened V by 5 bases and J by 7 bases, and 10 bases separated the two germline ends. The CDR3 has 12 amino acids.

The sample holds a few counts of this clonotype. The V call is TRBV19, the J call TRBJ1-2; D not certain. This CDR3 contains 16 residues. Per the germline V gene, CDR1 is LNHDA and CDR2 is SQIVND (reference sequence). V lost 7 bases to trimming and J lost 2 bases, with 20 bases between them. In DNA, the CDR3 is TGTGCCAGTACCACAAGGGCCGGAGGAGGGAACTATGGCTACACCTTC. This encodes CASTTRAGGGNYGYTF.

This clonotype was recorded many times. V gene TRBV20-1 combines with J gene TRBJ1-2; D unresolved. Trimming pared 0 bases from V and 4 bases from J, leaving 9 bases between. Germline CDR1 reads DFQATT; CDR2 reads SNEGSKA (reference sequence). This CDR3 spans 13 amino acids. The CDR3 nucleotides are TGCAGTGCTAGAGATGAGATCGTCTATGGCTACACCTTC. Amino acid sequence: CSARDEIVYGYTF.

Many counts were recorded for this clonotype. The chain has TRBV27 and TRBJ2-7, with 9 bases that match TRBD1. This CDR3 has 18 amino acids. Germline V CDR1 and CDR2: MNHEY, SMNVEV (reference sequence). V shed 0 bases and J 2 bases; nucleotides not matched to a gene: 11. CDR3 in DNA: TGTGCCAGCAGTTTATCCTTCCGGGACAGGGCAAGAGCCTACGAGCAGTACTTC. It translates to CASSLSFRDRARAYEQYF.

This clonotype was counted at least ten times. The genes are TRBV19 and TRBJ1-1; TRBD1 is a possible D gene (6 bases). This CDR3 has 15 residues. Per germline, CDR1 LNHDA and CDR2 SQIVND (reference sequence). The V and J ends lost 5 bases and 0 bases respectively, with 13 bases between them. For the CDR3, the DNA is TGTGCCAGTAGTCCGGACAGAGGACTGAACACTGAAGCTTTCTTT. Encoded protein: CASSPDRGLNTEAFF.

In the case of this clonotype: A much bigger clone sits one base away, suggesting this may be a read error. The chain links TRBV2 to TRBJ1-3; D remains ambiguous. From germline, CDR1 is SNHLY and CDR2 FYNNEI. The length of the CDR3 is 16 residues. In nucleotides, the CDR3 is TGTGACAGCAGTGTCGCTTACAGCCTCTCTGGAAACACCATATATTTT. Protein sequence: CDSSVAYSLSGNTIYF.

The V gene is TRBV11-1, the J gene TRBJ1-1; D call uncertain. This CDR3 contains 13 residues. Germline V CDR1 and CDR2: SGHAT, FQDESV (reference sequence). The V end lost 5 bases, the J end lost 3 bases, and 10 bases lay between the germline ends. Here the CDR3 reads CASSAYRYTEAFF. CDR3 nucleotide sequence: TGTGCCAGCAGCGCCTACAGATACACTGAAGCTTTCTTT.

In its sample, this clonotype was seen many times. This chain joins TRBV27 and TRBJ2-2; 9 nucleotides align to TRBD2. Germline V gene data show CDR1 as MNHEY and CDR2 as SMNVEV (reference sequence). Germline trimming cut 1 base from V and 8 bases from J; bases unmatched to any gene: 11. The CDR3 covers 17 residues. The CDR3 protein is CASSLWLAGQGTGELFF. The CDR3 bases are TGTGCCAGCAGTTTATGGCTAGCGGGGCAGGGGACTGGGGAGCTGTTTTTT.

This clonotype was detected a few times. The genes are TRBV5-4 and TRBJ2-1; D not certain. This CDR3 has 17 amino acids. From germline, CDR1 is SGHNT and CDR2 YYREEE (reference sequence). V was clipped by 0 bases and J by 0 bases, with 13 bases between them. The CDR3 spells CASSLGSSVSSYNEQFF. DNA of the CDR3: TGTGCCAGCAGCTTGGGGTCCAGCGTGAGCTCCTACAATGAGCAGTTCTTC.

This clonotype showed up many times. The J gene is TRBJ2-1, the V gene TRBV19; D assignment may be TRBD1 or TRBD2 (5 bases each). V was cut by 6 bases and J by 0 bases, with 12 bases left in between. The germline V gene has CDR1 LNHDA and CDR2 SQIVND (reference sequence). The length of the CDR3 is 15 residues. The CDR3 loop is CASSREGRSYNEQFF. The DNA of the CDR3 is TGTGCCAGTAGCCGTGAGGGACGCTCCTACAATGAGCAGTTCTTC.

This clonotype appeared once. Just one base apart from a much larger clone, this may be a read error. The J gene is TRBJ1-5, the V gene TRBV7-9; D is perhaps TRBD1 (5 bases). V shed 5 bases and J shed 9 bases, with 8 bases lying between them. The CDR3 is 11 amino acids. The germline V gene has CDR1 SEHNR and CDR2 FQNEAQ (reference sequence). The CDR3 protein is CASSIGGPQHF. The DNA for the CDR3 is TGTGCCAGCAGCATTGGGGGGCCCCAGCATTTT.